This TCR beta chain was recorded in a study of blood T cell repertoires in COVID-19. Study information: Whether acute or convalescent, the COVID-19 samples came from the United States, Italy and Spain. Sources were T cells, B-cell-depleted T cells, or PBMCs; the material itself was cDNA or gDNA.

Patients at the Seattle site were enrolled during active infection and followed longitudinally. Notes on this clone: Other nucleotide sequences from this sample produce the same CDR3.

CDR3 length: 15 amino acids. The V and J ends lost 4 bases and 4 bases, in that order; junction bases with no gene match: 6. The V gene's germline CDR1 is SGHRS and CDR2 YFSETQ. Study processing details: Reference gene primer amplification gave estimated nucleated cell counts. The data were produced by immunoSEQ multiplex PCR, yet TCRdb's version contains in-frame clones alone and is incomplete. The V and J calls and clone size were taken over from that table, and D and trimming were inferred from the DNA. Found here are roughly 150,000 clones, approximately 85% of them singletons; the top ten hold 6.9%.

The chain is built from TRBV5-1 and TRBJ1-5; 9 nucleotides match TRBD1. The TCR was taken from a man aged 80 or over with COVID-19, enrolled during active disease. The sample comprised peripheral blood. The DNA for the CDR3 is TGCGCCAGCAGCCTTTCCGGACAGGGGAATCAGCCCCAGCATTTT. This translates into CASSLSGQGNQPQHF.